Listed below are T cell receptor beta chains from one sample, sequenced in a study of blood T cells in healthy people across ages. TCRdb re-called the 5' RACE reads with MiXCR, one entry per CDR3 protein. The table lists some 1.6 million distinct CDR3 sequences, about 31% of them singletons. The sequencing sample was made of blood. The receptors were sampled from a young woman in good health. Each CDR3 is given with its conserved first and last residue. D genes are given only for firm matches. Not all rows give a size; the values are once, few, many and, for expanded clones, a class.

>TRBJ1-2|TRBD1|few|TRBV13
CASSPPGQGADGYTF
TGTGCCAGCAGCCCACCGGGACAGGGGGCCGATGGCTACACCTTC
>TRBJ2-1|-|once|TRBV20-1
CSARQVARKGDEQFF
TGCAGTGCTAGACAAGTAGCGAGGAAGGGAGATGAGCAGTTCTTC
>TRBJ2-7|TRBD2|-|TRBV12-3/TRBV12-4
CASSLSSGTPYYEQYF
TGTGCCAGCAGTTTATCTAGCGGAACCCCCTACTACGAGCAGTACTTC
>TRBJ2-1|TRBD2|once|TRBV9
CASSGLSLAGDGNNEQFF
TGTGCCAGCAGCGGCCTCTCCCTAGCGGGAGACGGCAACAATGAGCAGTTCTTC
>TRBJ2-2|-|few|TRBV5-1
CASSLEGLAGELFF
TGCGCCAGCAGCTTGGAGGGTTTGGCCGGGGAGCTGTTTTTT
>TRBJ2-1|-|few|TRBV10-3
CAISHQERTPYNEQFF
TGTGCCATCAGTCACCAGGAAAGGACTCCATACAATGAGCAGTTCTTC
>TRBJ2-1|TRBD2|few|TRBV2
CASSSTVAGETQFF
TGTGCCAGCAGTTCCACGGTAGCGGGAGAAACGCAGTTCTTC
>TRBJ1-2|TRBD1|few|TRBV13
CASSTYPRQGNNYGYTF
TGTGCCAGCAGCACTTACCCCCGACAGGGGAATAACTATGGCTACACCTTC
>TRBJ1-2|TRBD1|few|TRBV20-1
CSARWDRVLGYTF
TGCAGTGCTAGGTGGGACAGGGTACTTGGCTACACCTTC
>TRBJ2-6|-|-|TRBV27
CASSLLSPGDSGANVLTF
TGTGCCAGCAGTTTACTCAGCCCTGGGGACTCTGGGGCCAACGTCCTGACTTTC
>TRBJ2-5|-|many|TRBV29-1
CSVSTGEETQYF
TGCAGCGTCTCTACAGGAGAGGAGACCCAGTACTTC
>TRBJ2-7|TRBD2|-|TRBV20-1
CRASGDHEQYF
TGCAGGGCTAGCGGGGACCACGAGCAGTACTTC
>TRBJ2-1|-|-|TRBV27
CASSSMTRLDEQFF
TGTGCCAGCAGCTCAATGACTCGGCTCGATGAGCAGTTCTTC
>TRBJ2-1|TRBD1|few|TRBV20-1
CSARTTGGPTYNEQFF
TGCAGTGCTAGAACGACAGGGGGCCCGACCTACAATGAGCAGTTCTTC
>TRBJ1-2|TRBD1|few|TRBV7-2
CASSLTRGRLYGYTF
TGTGCCAGCAGCTTAACCAGGGGGCGATTGTACGGCTACACCTTC
>TRBJ2-3|-|-|TRBV29-1
CSVEVGRATDTQYF
TGCAGCGTTGAAGTTGGCAGGGCCACAGATACGCAGTATTTT
>TRBJ2-7|TRBD2|many|TRBV29-1
CSVETLGTSGRFSYEQYF
TGCAGCGTTGAAACCCTAGGGACTAGCGGGAGGTTCTCCTACGAGCAGTACTTC
>TRBJ2-4|TRBD2|few|TRBV27
CASSFWTSGRSEQYF
TGTGCCAGCAGTTTTTGGACTAGCGGCCGTTCGGAGCAGTACTTC
>TRBJ2-7|-|-|TRBV6-1
CASSEHGKGHRSTYEQYF
TGTGCCAGCAGTGAACATGGAAAGGGCCATCGATCGACCTACGAGCAGTACTTC
>TRBJ2-7|-|-|TRBV2
CASTVSLEQYF
TGTGCCAGCACTGTCTCCCTCGAGCAGTACTTC
>TRBJ2-1|-|few|TRBV5-1
CASSLQGTSYNEQFF
TGTGCCAGCAGTCTGCAGGGTACTTCCTACAATGAGCAGTTCTTC
>TRBJ1-5|-|-|TRBV6-1
CASSEAPSQHF
TGTGCCAGCAGTGAAGCCCCATCCCAGCATTTT
>TRBJ2-1|-|few|TRBV6-6
CASSQTSQGNEQFF
TGTGCCAGCAGTCAAACCAGTCAGGGGAATGAGCAGTTCTTC
>TRBJ2-7|-|-|TRBV20-1
CSASNVAAAYEQYF
TGCAGTGCCTCGAACGTAGCGGCAGCCTACGAGCAGTACTTC
>TRBJ2-7|-|-|TRBV11-2
CAGSLGDWEQYF
TGTGCCGGCAGCTTAGGGGACTGGGAGCAGTACTTC
>TRBJ1-2|-|-|TRBV9
CASSVDASTDYTF
TGTGCCAGCAGCGTAGACGCGAGTACTGACTACACCTTC
>TRBJ1-1|-|-|TRBV20-1
CSAKDGNTEAFF
TGCAGTGCTAAGGATGGGAACACTGAAGCTTTCTTT
>TRBJ2-1|TRBD2|-|TRBV9
CASSVNPAGLAGFSYNEQFF
TGTGCCAGCAGCGTAAACCCGGCCGGGCTAGCGGGATTCTCCTACAATGAGCAGTTCTTC
>TRBJ2-7|-|-|TRBV4-1
CASSQGAGVWYEQYF
TGCGCCAGCAGCCAAGGAGCAGGGGTTTGGTACGAGCAGTACTTC
>TRBJ2-5|TRBD2|few|TRBV20-1
CSAKARGGLWETQYF
TGCAGTGCCAAAGCCCGGGGGGGCCTCTGGGAGACCCAGTACTTC
>TRBJ2-1|TRBD2|-|TRBV27
CASNVAGGGYNEQFF
TGTGCCAGCAACGTCGCGGGGGGGGGATACAATGAGCAGTTCTTC